The rows below give T cell receptor beta chains drawn from one sample of a study of T cells in tuberculosis. Assay: immunoSEQ multiplex PCR; the TCRdb copy retains only in-frame clones and omits some. The data hold 88,000 or so clones, with approximately 91% observed a single time. The sequencing sample was made of CD1b-GMM tetramer-negative cells sorted from PBMCs. These receptors came from an adult woman with latent tuberculosis. Both conserved end residues are part of each CDR3. The order of the fields is D gene, clone size, J gene, V gene, CDR3 DNA, CDR3 protein. A D gene is named only where the DNA matches it firmly. A row's size may be missing; if present it is once, few, many or a size class.

D: TRBD1; size: .; J: TRBJ1-3; V: TRBV12-5; DNA: TGTGCTAGTGGATTCACAGGGGGCAGGTCTGGAAACACCATATATTTT; CDR3: CASGFTGGRSGNTIYF
D: .; size: .; J: TRBJ2-2; V: TRBV6-4; DNA: TGTGCCAGCAGTGACGGGGGGTATCAGCTTAACACCGGGGAGCTGTTTTTT; CDR3: CASSDGGYQLNTGELFF
D: TRBD1; size: .; J: TRBJ1-1; V: TRBV19; DNA: TGTGCCAGTAGTATAGGGAAGGGCAGGGGGCTCGTGAACACTGAAGCTTTCTTT; CDR3: CASSIGKGRGLVNTEAFF
D: TRBD1; size: .; J: TRBJ1-2; V: TRBV7-2; DNA: TGTGCCAGCAGCTTAGTAGGACAGGTCTATGGCTACACCTTC; CDR3: CASSLVGQVYGYTF
D: TRBD1; size: .; J: TRBJ1-2; V: TRBV7-8; DNA: TGTGCCAGCAGCTATACAGGGGGTGGCTACACCTTC; CDR3: CASSYTGGGYTF
D: .; size: .; J: TRBJ2-7; V: TRBV2; DNA: TGTGCCAGCAGCCCGCCTAGTGGATACGAGCAGTACTTC; CDR3: CASSPPSGYEQYF
D: .; size: .; J: TRBJ1-1; V: TRBV5-1; DNA: TGCGCCAGCAGCGAGCAGGGTGGCACTGAAGCTTTCTTT; CDR3: CASSEQGGTEAFF
D: .; size: once; J: TRBJ2-3; V: TRBV11-2; DNA: TGTGCCAGCAGCTTAGATACGGCGGGTTGGGGTACGCAGTATTTT; CDR3: CASSLDTAGWGTQYF
D: TRBD2; size: .; J: TRBJ2-3; V: TRBV6-1; DNA: TGTGCCAGCAGTGGCTGGACTAGCGGGGAAAGCACAGATACGCAGTATTTT; CDR3: CASSGWTSGESTDTQYF
D: .; size: once; J: TRBJ2-2; V: TRBV19; DNA: TGTGCCAGTAGTTCCGCCAAAAACGGGTTCCCGAGAACCGGGGAGCTGTTTTTT; CDR3: CASSSAKNGFPRTGELFF
D: TRBD1; size: .; J: TRBJ2-7; V: TRBV14; DNA: TGTGCCAGCAGCCAAGAAGAAGGGGGCACGAGCTCCTACGAGCAGTACTTC; CDR3: CASSQEEGGTSSYEQYF
D: TRBD1; size: .; J: TRBJ1-5; V: TRBV6-4; DNA: TGTGCCAGCAGTGACCGGGACAGCGCAGTACACAATCAGCCCCAGCATTTT; CDR3: CASSDRDSAVHNQPQHF
D: TRBD1; size: few; J: TRBJ1-2; V: TRBV6-5; DNA: TGTGCCATACGGGACAGGAGACTAAACTATGGCTACACCTTC; CDR3: CAIRDRRLNYGYTF
D: .; size: .; J: TRBJ2-7; V: TRBV9; DNA: TGTGCCAGCAGCGTCCCTTTAATTTACGAGCAGTACTTC; CDR3: CASSVPLIYEQYF
D: .; size: .; J: TRBJ2-2; V: TRBV9; DNA: TGTGCCAGCAGCGTAGGGGGGGGCACTAACACCGGGGAGCTGTTTTTT; CDR3: CASSVGGGTNTGELFF
D: TRBD1; size: .; J: TRBJ2-5; V: TRBV6-6; DNA: TGTGCCAGCAGACCTGACAGGGTCCAAGAGACCCAGTACTTC; CDR3: CASRPDRVQETQYF
D: TRBD1; size: .; J: TRBJ1-6; V: TRBV6-9; DNA: TGTGCCAGCAGTTACGGACAGGGTGGTGGTTCACCCCTCCACTTT; CDR3: CASSYGQGGGSPLHF
D: TRBD2; size: .; J: TRBJ2-7; V: TRBV6-1; DNA: TGTGCCAGCAGTGAAGCCCGACTAGCGGGCGGCGAGCAGTACTTC; CDR3: CASSEARLAGGEQYF
D: TRBD1; size: .; J: TRBJ1-5; V: TRBV7-8; DNA: TGTGCCAGCAGCCAGGGAGACAGGGCAGTGTTTCAGCCCCAGCATTTT; CDR3: CASSQGDRAVFQPQHF
D: .; size: .; J: TRBJ1-1; V: TRBV30; DNA: TGTGCCTGGAGGGGGGACACCCGTAACACTGAAGCTTTCTTT; CDR3: CAWRGDTRNTEAFF
D: .; size: .; J: TRBJ1-2; V: TRBV10-3; DNA: TGTGCCATCAGTGAAGGAGAATGGGGAGATTATGGCTACACCTTC; CDR3: CAISEGEWGDYGYTF
D: .; size: .; J: TRBJ2-4; V: TRBV2; DNA: TGTGCCAGCCGCGCGGGGAGTACGGCGGCCAAAAACATTCAGTACTTC; CDR3: CASRAGSTAAKNIQYF
D: .; size: few; J: TRBJ2-2; V: TRBV11-3; DNA: TGTGCCAGCAGCTTAGAGCCAGGGAACACCGGGGAGCTGTTTTTT; CDR3: CASSLEPGNTGELFF
D: TRBD1; size: .; J: TRBJ1-2; V: TRBV27; DNA: TGTGCCAGCAGTTCTCCGGGACAGGGGCACTATGGCTACACCTTC; CDR3: CASSSPGQGHYGYTF
D: TRBD2; size: .; J: TRBJ2-4; V: TRBV7-2; DNA: TGTGCCAGCAGCTTAGTACGCGGGGGTCAAGCCAAAAACATTCAGTACTTC; CDR3: CASSLVRGGQAKNIQYF
D: .; size: .; J: TRBJ2-7; V: TRBV29-1; DNA: TGCAGCGTTGTGGGGCCCGGGGGGCCCTACGAGCAGTACTTC; CDR3: CSVVGPGGPYEQYF
D: TRBD2; size: .; J: TRBJ2-4; V: TRBV6-1; DNA: TGTGCCAGCAGTCGGGAGGGGACGAGGGAAAACATTCAGTACTTC; CDR3: CASSREGTRENIQYF
D: TRBD1; size: few; J: TRBJ1-4; V: TRBV18; DNA: TGTGCCAGCTCACCGGGACAGGGACGGGCTAATGAAAAACTGTTTTTT; CDR3: CASSPGQGRANEKLFF
D: TRBD2; size: .; J: TRBJ2-5; V: TRBV25-1; DNA: TGTGCCAGCAGTGAAAAAATAGCGGGGGGGCGATCAGAGACCCAGTACTTC; CDR3: CASSEKIAGGRSETQYF
D: TRBD1; size: .; J: TRBJ1-1; V: TRBV27; DNA: TGTGCCAGCAGTTCAGAAACCGGGACAGGGGGCGTGAACACTGAAGCTTTCTTT; CDR3: CASSSETGTGGVNTEAFF
D: .; size: once; J: TRBJ2-4; V: TRBV19; DNA: TGTGCCAGTAGTATAATGGGGCTACTAAACATTCAGTACTTC; CDR3: CASSIMGLLNIQYF
D: TRBD1; size: once; J: TRBJ1-1; V: TRBV7-9; DNA: TGTGCCAGCAGCCCCCACGGACAGGGGGACACTGAAGCTTTCTTT; CDR3: CASSPHGQGDTEAFF
D: TRBD1; size: .; J: TRBJ1-2; V: TRBV18; DNA: TGTGCCAGCTCACGGCTGGACAGGGGCGGTGTATATGGCTACACCTTC; CDR3: CASSRLDRGGVYGYTF
D: .; size: .; J: TRBJ1-5; V: TRBV6-5; DNA: TGTGCCAGCAGTTACTCTGGGCAGAACAATCAGCCCCAGCATTTT; CDR3: CASSYSGQNNQPQHF
D: TRBD1; size: .; J: TRBJ1-6; V: TRBV19; DNA: TGTGCCAGTACCACTTACGACAGGGGGCTTAATTCACCCCTCCACTTT; CDR3: CASTTYDRGLNSPLHF
D: .; size: .; J: TRBJ2-1; V: TRBV4-2; DNA: TGTGCCAGCAGCCAAGATAGAGGGCGGGGTGACAATGAGCAGTTCTTC; CDR3: CASSQDRGRGDNEQFF
D: TRBD1; size: .; J: TRBJ1-1; V: TRBV11-2; DNA: TGTGCCAGCAGCTTCCCGGACAGGGGGAGAACTGAAGCTTTCTTT; CDR3: CASSFPDRGRTEAFF
D: .; size: once; J: TRBJ2-3; V: TRBV5-1; DNA: TGCGCCAGCAGCTCCGGAGGTAGCACAGATACGCAGTATTTT; CDR3: CASSSGGSTDTQYF
D: .; size: .; J: TRBJ2-5; V: TRBV15; DNA: TGTGCCACCAGCAGAGATGAACTGACACAACAAGAGACCCAGTACTTC; CDR3: CATSRDELTQQETQYF
D: .; size: .; J: TRBJ1-2; V: TRBV29-1; DNA: TGCAGCGTAGACTTAGGGCCCCAGGAGGACTATGGCTACACCTTC; CDR3: CSVDLGPQEDYGYTF
D: TRBD2; size: once; J: TRBJ2-1; V: TRBV4-3; DNA: TGCGCCAGCAGCCAAGTAGGGGCGGCGCGGGGGGGTAATGAGCAGTTCTTC; CDR3: CASSQVGAARGGNEQFF
D: TRBD2; size: .; J: TRBJ2-7; V: TRBV27; DNA: TGTGTCAGCAGTTTTGTAGCGGGGGGGCCAAGCGAGCAGTACTTC; CDR3: CVSSFVAGGPSEQYF
D: .; size: once; J: TRBJ1-1; V: TRBV7-7; DNA: TGTGCTAGCAGCTTAAGCTGGAACACTGAAGCTTTCTTT; CDR3: CASSLSWNTEAFF
D: .; size: .; J: TRBJ1-2; V: TRBV6-5; DNA: TGTGCCAGCACCAAAAGACAGGTTTTTTATGGCTACACCTTC; CDR3: CASTKRQVFYGYTF
D: .; size: .; J: TRBJ2-1; V: TRBV6-1; DNA: TGTGCCAGTGCCCTCGGGGGCTACAATGAGCAGTTCTTC; CDR3: CASALGGYNEQFF
D: TRBD1; size: .; J: TRBJ1-1; V: TRBV19; DNA: TGTGCCAGTAGTATGGCCGGGACAGTCCTCTCTCTGGCTTTCTTT; CDR3: CASSMAGTVLSLAFF
D: TRBD2; size: once; J: TRBJ2-2; V: TRBV18; DNA: TGTGCCAGCTCACCACTGGTAGCGGGCGAGACCGGGGAGCTGTTTTTT; CDR3: CASSPLVAGETGELFF
D: TRBD1; size: once; J: TRBJ1-4; V: TRBV2; DNA: TGTGCCAGCAGCCTCAGGGGGACTGGTGAAAAACTGTTTTTT; CDR3: CASSLRGTGEKLFF